This T cell receptor (beta chain) was captured by sequencing in a study of blood T cells in healthy people across ages. As for this clonotype: Its matching antigen is unknown.

Study results and caveats: TCR beta diversity tracked closely with naive T cell percentage. In the absence of known donor CMV status, changes in expanded clonotypes were possibly confounded.

The ends were cut back, 6 bases at V and 2 bases at J, with 13 bases in the middle. The CDR3 loop spans 14 amino acids. Next came a second PCR, run for roughly 6 to 11 cycles, which used a sample-barcoded 5' primer along with a J-beta primer mix. TCRdb re-derived calls from the 5' RACE reads in MiXCR, one entry per CDR3 protein. The sample shows about 1 million distinct CDR3 sequences, 20% to 25% of them seen only once. Researchers report isolating at least 7 million PBMCs per sample. The same data also contributed to another study, on T cells of mothers and their children.

The rearrangement uses TRBV12-3 or TRBV12-4 and TRBJ2-5; perhaps TRBD2 as D (5 bases). The sample taken for sequencing was blood. The receptor was derived from a girl aged 2-10 years in good health. The CDR3 nucleotides are TGTGCCAGCAGATTGTCGGAGGATCAAGAGACCCAGTACTTC. Translating gives CASRLSEDQETQYF.